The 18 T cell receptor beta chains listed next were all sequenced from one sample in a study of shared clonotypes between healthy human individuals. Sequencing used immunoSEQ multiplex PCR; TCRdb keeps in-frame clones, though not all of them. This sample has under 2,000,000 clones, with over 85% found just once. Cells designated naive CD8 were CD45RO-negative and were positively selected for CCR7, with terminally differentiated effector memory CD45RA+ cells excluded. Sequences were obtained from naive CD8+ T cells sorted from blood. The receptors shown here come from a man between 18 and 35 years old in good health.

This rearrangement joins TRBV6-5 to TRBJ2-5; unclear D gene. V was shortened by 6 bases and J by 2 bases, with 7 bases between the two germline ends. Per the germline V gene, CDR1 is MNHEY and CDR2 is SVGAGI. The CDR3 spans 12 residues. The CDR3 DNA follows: TGTGCCAGCAGCAAGGGACAAGAGACCCAGTACTTC. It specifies CASSKGQETQYF.

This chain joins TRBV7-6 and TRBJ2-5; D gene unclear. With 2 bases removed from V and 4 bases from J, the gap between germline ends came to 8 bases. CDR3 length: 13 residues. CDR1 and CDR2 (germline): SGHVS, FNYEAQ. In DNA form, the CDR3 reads TGTGCCAGCAGCTTAATGTCTGCAGAGACCCAGTACTTC. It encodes CASSLMSAETQYF.

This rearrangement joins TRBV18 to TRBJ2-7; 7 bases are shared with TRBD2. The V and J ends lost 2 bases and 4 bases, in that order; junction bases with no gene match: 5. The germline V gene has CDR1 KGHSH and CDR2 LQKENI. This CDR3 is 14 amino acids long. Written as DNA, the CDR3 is TGTGCCAGCTCACCATATGGGGGGGAGTACGAGCAGTACTTC. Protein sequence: CASSPYGGEYEQYF.

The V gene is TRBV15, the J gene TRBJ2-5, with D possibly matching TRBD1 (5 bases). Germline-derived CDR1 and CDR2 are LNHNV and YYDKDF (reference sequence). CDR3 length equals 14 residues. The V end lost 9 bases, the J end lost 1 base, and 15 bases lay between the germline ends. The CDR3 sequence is CATQAQLTQETQYF. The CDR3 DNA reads TGTGCCACACAGGCCCAACTAACCCAAGAGACCCAGTACTTC. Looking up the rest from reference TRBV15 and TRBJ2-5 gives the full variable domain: DAMVIQNPRYQVTQFGKPVTLSCSQTLNHNVMYWYQQKSSQAPKLLFHYYDKDFNNEADTPDNFQSRRPNTSFCFLDIRSPGLGDTAMYLCATQAQLTQETQYFGPGTRLLVL.

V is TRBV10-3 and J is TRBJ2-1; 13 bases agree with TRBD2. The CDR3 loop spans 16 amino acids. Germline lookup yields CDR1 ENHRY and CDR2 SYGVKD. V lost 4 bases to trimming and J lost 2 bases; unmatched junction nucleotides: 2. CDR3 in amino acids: CAISGTSGGPYNEQFF. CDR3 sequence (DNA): TGTGCCATCAGTGGGACTAGCGGGGGCCCCTACAATGAGCAGTTCTTC.

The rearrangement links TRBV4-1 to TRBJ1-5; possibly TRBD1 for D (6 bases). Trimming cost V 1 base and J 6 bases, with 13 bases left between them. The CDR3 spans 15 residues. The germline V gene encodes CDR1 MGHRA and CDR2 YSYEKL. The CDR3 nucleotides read TGCGCCAGCAGCCAAGTTCTGGGGGCGGCTCAGCCCCAGCATTTT. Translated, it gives CASSQVLGAAQPQHF.

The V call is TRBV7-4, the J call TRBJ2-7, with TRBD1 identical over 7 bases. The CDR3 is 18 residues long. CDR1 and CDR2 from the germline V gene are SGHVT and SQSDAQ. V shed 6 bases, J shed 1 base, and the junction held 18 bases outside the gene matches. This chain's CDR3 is CASRSTPPLGQNSYEQYF. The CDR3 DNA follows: TGTGCCAGCAGATCAACCCCCCCACTGGGACAGAATTCCTACGAGCAGTACTTC.

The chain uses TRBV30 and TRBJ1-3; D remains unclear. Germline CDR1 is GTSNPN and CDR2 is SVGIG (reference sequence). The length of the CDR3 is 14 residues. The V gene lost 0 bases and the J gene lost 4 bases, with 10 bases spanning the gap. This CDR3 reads CAWSVSFGGNTIYF. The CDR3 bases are TGTGCCTGGAGTGTAAGCTTCGGGGGAAACACCATATATTTT.

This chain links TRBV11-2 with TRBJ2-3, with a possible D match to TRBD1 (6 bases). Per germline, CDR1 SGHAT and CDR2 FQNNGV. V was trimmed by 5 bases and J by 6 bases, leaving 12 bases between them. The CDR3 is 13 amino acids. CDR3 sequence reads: CASSPVGGDTQYF. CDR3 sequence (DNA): TGTGCCAGCAGCCCCGTAGGGGGTGATACGCAGTATTTT.

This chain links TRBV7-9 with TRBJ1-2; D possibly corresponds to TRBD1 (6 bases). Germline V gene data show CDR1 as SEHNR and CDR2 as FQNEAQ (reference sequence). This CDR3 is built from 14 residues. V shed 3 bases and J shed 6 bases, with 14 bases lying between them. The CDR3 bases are TGTGCCAGCAGCTTGGGTCAGGGGAGGGATGGCTACACCTTC. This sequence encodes CASSLGQGRDGYTF.

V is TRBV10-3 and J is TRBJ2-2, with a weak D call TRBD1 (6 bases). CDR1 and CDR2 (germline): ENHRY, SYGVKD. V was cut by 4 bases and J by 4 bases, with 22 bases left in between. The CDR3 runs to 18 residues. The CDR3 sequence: CAISGLVRLGAGTGELFF. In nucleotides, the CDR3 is TGTGCCATCAGTGGCCTGGTCAGATTGGGGGCGGGCACCGGGGAGCTGTTTTTT.

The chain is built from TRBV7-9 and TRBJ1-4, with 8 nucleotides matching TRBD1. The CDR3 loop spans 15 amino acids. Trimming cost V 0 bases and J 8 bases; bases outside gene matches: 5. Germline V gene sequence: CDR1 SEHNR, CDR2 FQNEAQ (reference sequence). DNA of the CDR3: TGTGCCAGCAGCTTAGCTCAGGGGGCGAGCGAAAAACTGTTTTTT. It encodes CASSLAQGASEKLFF. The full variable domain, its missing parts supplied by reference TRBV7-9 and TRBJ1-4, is DTGVSQNPRHKITKRGQNVTFRCDPISEHNRLYWYRQTLGQGPEFLTYFQNEAQLEKSRLLSDRFSAERPKGSFSTLEIQRTEQGDSAMYLCASSLAQGASEKLFFGSGTQLSVL.

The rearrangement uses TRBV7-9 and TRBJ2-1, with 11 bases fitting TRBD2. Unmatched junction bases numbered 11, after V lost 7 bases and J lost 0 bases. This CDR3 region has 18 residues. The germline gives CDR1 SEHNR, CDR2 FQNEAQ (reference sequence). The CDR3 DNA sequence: TGTGCCAGCAACGGGGGGACTAGCGGAGAAAGCTCCTACAATGAGCAGTTCTTC. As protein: CASNGGTSGESSYNEQFF. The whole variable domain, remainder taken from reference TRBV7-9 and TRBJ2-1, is DTGVSQNPRHKITKRGQNVTFRCDPISEHNRLYWYRQTLGQGPEFLTYFQNEAQLEKSRLLSDRFSAERPKGSFSTLEIQRTEQGDSAMYLCASNGGTSGESSYNEQFFGPGTRLTVL.

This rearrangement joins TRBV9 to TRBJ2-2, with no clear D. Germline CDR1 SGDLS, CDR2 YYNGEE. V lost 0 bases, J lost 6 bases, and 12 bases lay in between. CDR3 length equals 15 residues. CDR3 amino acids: CASSVEPGSAGELFF. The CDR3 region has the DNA TGTGCCAGCAGCGTAGAACCGGGTTCGGCCGGGGAGCTGTTTTTT. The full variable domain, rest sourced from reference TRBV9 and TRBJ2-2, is DSGVTQTPKHLITATGQRVTLRCSPRSGDLSVYWYQQSLDQGLQFLIQYYNGEERAKGNILERFSAQQFPDLHSELNLSSLELGDSALYFCASSVEPGSAGELFFGEGSRLTVL.

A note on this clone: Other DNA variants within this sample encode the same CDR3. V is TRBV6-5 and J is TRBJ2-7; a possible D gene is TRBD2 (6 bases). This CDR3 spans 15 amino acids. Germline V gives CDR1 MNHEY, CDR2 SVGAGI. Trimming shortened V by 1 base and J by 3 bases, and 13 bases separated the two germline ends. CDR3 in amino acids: CASSYFGSGGYEQYF. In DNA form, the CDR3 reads TGTGCCAGCAGTTACTTTGGTAGCGGAGGCTACGAGCAGTACTTC.

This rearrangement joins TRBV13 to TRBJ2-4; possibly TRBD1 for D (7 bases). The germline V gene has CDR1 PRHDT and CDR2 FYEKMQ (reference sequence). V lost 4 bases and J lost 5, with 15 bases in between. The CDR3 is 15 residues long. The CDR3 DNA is TGTGCCAGCAGCTCGGAGGGGGCTGGGGAAAACATTCAGTACTTC. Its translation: CASSSEGAGENIQYF.

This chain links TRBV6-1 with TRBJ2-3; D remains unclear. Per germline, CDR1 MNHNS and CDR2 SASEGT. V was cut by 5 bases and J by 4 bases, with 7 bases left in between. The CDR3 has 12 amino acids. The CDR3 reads CASSSDPDTQYF. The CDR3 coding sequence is TGTGCCAGCAGTAGCGATCCAGATACGCAGTATTTT.

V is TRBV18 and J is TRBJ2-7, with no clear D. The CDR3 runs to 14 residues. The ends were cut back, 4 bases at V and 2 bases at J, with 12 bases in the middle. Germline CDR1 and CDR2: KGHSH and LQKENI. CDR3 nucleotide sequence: TGTGCCAGCTCACGGCAGGACCTTGCCTACGAGCAGTACTTC. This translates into CASSRQDLAYEQYF. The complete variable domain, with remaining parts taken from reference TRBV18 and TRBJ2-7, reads NAGVMQNPRHLVRRRGQEARLRCSPMKGHSHVYWYRQLPEEGLKFMVYLQKENIIDESGMPKERFSAEFPKEGPSILRIQQVVRGDSAAYFCASSRQDLAYEQYFGPGTRLTVT.